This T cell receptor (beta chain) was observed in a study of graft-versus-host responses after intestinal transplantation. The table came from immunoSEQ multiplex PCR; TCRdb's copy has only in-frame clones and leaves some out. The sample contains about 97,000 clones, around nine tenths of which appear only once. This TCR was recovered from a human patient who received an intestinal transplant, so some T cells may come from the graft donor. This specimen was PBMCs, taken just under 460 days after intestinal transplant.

The CDR3 sequence is CASSLPLAGYEQYF. CDR3 nucleotides: TGTGCCAGCAGTTTACCACTAGCGGGCTACGAGCAGTACTTC. The chain couples TRBV28 to TRBJ2-7, with 9 bases lining up with TRBD2. CDR3 length equals 14 residues. J lost 3 bases, V lost 2 bases, and 2 bases had no gene match. The V gene's germline CDR1 is MDHEN and CDR2 SYDVKM. The full variable domain, with the rest looked up from reference TRBV28 and TRBJ2-7, is DVKVTQSSRYLVKRTGEKVFLECVQDMDHENMFWYRQDPGLGLRLIYFSYDVKMKEKGDIPEGYSVSREKKERFSLILESASTNQTSMYLCASSLPLAGYEQYFGPGTRLTVT.